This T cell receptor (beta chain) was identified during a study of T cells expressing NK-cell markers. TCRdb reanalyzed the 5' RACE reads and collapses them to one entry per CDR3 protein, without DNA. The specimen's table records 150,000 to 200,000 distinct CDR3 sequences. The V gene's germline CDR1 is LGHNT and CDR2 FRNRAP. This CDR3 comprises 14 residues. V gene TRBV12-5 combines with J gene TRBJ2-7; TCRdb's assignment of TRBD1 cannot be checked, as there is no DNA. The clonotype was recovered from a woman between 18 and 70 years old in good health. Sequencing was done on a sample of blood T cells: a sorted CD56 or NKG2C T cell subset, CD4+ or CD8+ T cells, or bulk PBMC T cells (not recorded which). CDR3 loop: CASGLRPGIHEQYF.